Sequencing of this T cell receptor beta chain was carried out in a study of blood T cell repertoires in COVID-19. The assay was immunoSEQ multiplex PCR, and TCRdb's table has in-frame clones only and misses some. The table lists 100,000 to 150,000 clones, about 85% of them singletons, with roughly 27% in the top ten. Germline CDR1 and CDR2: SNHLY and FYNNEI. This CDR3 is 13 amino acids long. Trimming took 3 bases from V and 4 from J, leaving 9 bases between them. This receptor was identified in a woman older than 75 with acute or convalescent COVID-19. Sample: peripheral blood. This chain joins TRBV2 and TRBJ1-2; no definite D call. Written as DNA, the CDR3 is TGTGCCAGCAGTGAGCGTCGGAGCTATGGCTACACCTTC. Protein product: CASSERRSYGYTF. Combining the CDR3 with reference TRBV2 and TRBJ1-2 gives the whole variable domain EPEVTQTPSHQVTQMGQEVILRCVPISNHLYFYWYRQILGQKVEFLVSFYNNEISEKSEIFDDQFSVERPDGSNFTLKIRSTKLEDSAMYFCASSERRSYGYTFGSGTRLTVV.